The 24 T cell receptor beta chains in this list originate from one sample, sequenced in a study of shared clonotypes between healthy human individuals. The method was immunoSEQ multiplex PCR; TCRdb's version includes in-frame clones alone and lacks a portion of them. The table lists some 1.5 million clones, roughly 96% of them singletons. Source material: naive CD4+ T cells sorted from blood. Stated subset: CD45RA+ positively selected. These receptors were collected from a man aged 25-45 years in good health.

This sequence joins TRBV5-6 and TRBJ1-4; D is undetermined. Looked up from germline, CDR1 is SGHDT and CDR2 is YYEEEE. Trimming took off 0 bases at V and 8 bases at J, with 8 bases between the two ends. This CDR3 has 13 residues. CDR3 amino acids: CASSLGPKEKLFF. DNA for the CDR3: TGTGCCAGCAGCTTGGGGCCCAAAGAAAAACTGTTTTTT.

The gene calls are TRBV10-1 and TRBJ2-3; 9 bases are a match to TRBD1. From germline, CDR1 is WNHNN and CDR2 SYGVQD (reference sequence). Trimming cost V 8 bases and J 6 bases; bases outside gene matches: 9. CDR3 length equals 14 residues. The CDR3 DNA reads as TGCGCCAGCTCCGGGACAGGGCCTGGGGATACGCAGTATTTT. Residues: CASSGTGPGDTQYF.

The CDR3 sequence is CASSTRGGSNTEAFF. The CDR3 DNA reads TGTGCCAGCAGTACCAGGGGAGGATCGAACACTGAAGCTTTCTTT. V is TRBV6-5 and J is TRBJ1-1; possible D gene TRBD1, 6 bases. Looked up from germline, CDR1 is MNHEY and CDR2 is SVGAGI. This CDR3 contains 15 residues. Trimming cost V 5 bases and J 1 base, with 14 bases left between them.

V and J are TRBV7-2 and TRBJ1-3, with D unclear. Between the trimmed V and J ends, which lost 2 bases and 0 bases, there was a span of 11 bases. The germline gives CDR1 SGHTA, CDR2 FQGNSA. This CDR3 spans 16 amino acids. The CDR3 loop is CASSLRTYSSGNTIYF. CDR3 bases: TGTGCCAGCAGCTTAAGGACCTATTCCTCTGGAAACACCATATATTTT.

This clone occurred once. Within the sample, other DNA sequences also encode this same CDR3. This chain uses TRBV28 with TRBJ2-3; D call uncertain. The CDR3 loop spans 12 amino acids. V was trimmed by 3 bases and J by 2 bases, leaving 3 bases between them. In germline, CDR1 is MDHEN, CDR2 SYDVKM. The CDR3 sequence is CASSLTTDTQYF. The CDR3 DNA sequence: TGTGCCAGCAGTTTGACCACAGATACGCAGTATTTT. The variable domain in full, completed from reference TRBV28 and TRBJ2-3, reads DVKVTQSSRYLVKRTGEKVFLECVQDMDHENMFWYRQDPGLGLRLIYFSYDVKMKEKGDIPEGYSVSREKKERFSLILESASTNQTSMYLCASSLTTDTQYFGPGTRLTVL.

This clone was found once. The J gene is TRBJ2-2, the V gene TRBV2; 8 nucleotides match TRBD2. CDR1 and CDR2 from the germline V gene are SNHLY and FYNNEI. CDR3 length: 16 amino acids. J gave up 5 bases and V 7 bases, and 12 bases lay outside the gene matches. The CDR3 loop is CASKEVASGRTGELFF. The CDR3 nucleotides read TGTGCCAGCAAAGAAGTCGCTAGCGGGCGTACCGGGGAGCTGTTTTTT. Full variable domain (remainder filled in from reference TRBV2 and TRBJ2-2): EPEVTQTPSHQVTQMGQEVILRCVPISNHLYFYWYRQILGQKVEFLVSFYNNEISEKSEIFDDQFSVERPDGSNFTLKIRSTKLEDSAMYFCASKEVASGRTGELFFGEGSRLTVL.

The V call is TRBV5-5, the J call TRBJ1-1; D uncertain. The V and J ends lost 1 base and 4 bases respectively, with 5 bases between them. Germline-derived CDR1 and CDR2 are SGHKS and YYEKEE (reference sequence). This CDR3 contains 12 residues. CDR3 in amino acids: CASSLFGTEAFF. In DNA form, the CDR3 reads TGTGCCAGCAGCTTGTTTGGCACTGAAGCTTTCTTT. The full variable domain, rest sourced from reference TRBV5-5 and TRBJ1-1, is DAGVTQSPTHLIKTRGQQVTLRCSPISGHKSVSWYQQVLGQGPQFIFQYYEKEERGRGNFPDRFSARQFPNYSSELNVNALLLGDSALYLCASSLFGTEAFFGQGTRLTVV.

CDR3 coding DNA: TGTGCCAGCAGCCCAATAGGGGGAACTGAAGCTTTCTTT. This translates into CASSPIGGTEAFF. This chain uses TRBV6-1 with TRBJ1-1; a weak D match, TRBD1 (6 bases). The CDR3 runs 13 residues. V dropped 6 bases and J dropped 5 bases, with 13 bases sitting between them. The germline CDR1 and CDR2 sequences are MNHNS and SASEGT.

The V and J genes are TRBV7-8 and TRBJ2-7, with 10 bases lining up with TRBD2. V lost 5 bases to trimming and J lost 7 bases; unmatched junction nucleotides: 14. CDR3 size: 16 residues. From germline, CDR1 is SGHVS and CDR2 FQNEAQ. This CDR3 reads CASSQTPASGRGEQYF. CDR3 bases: TGTGCCAGCAGCCAAACCCCGGCTAGCGGGAGAGGAGAGCAGTACTTC.

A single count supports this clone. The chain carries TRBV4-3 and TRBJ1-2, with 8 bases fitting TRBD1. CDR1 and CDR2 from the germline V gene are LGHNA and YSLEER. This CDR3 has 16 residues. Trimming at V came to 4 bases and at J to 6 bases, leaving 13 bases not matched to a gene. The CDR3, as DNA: TGCGCCAGCAGCCCCGTGGGACAGGCAGTCGGGGATGGCTACACCTTC. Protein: CASSPVGQAVGDGYTF.

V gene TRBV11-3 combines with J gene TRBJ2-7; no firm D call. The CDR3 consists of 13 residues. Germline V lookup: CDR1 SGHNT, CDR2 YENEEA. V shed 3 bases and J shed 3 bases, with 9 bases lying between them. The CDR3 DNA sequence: TGTGCCAGCAGCTTTAACCCCGGCTACGAGCAGTACTTC. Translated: CASSFNPGYEQYF. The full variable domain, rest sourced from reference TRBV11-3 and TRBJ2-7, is EAGVVQSPRYKIIEKKQPVAFWCNPISGHNTLYWYLQNLGQGPELLIRYENEEAVDDSQLPKDRFSAERLKGVDSTLKIQPAELGDSAVYLCASSFNPGYEQYFGPGTRLTVT.

In DNA, the CDR3 is TGCGCCAGCAGCTTTATTTTTAGTAAAGTCCAAAGCTCCTACAATGAGCAGTTCTTC. This gives the protein CASSFIFSKVQSSYNEQFF. The chain recombines TRBV5-1 with TRBJ2-1; no firm D call. This CDR3 is 19 amino acids long. V shed 2 bases and J shed 0 bases, with 21 bases lying between them. The germline V gene encodes CDR1 SGHRS and CDR2 YFSETQ.

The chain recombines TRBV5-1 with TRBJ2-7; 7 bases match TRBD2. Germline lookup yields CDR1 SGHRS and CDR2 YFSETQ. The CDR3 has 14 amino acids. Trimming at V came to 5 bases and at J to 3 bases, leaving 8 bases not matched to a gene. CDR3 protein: CASRREGLSYEQYF. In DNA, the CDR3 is TGCGCCAGCAGAAGGGAGGGGCTGAGCTACGAGCAGTACTTC.

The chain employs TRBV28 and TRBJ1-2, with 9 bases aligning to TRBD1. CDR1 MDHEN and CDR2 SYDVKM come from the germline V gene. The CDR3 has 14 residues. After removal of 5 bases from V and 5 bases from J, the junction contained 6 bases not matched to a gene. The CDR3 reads CASSGQGFAYGYTF. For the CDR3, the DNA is TGTGCCAGCAGTGGACAGGGGTTCGCGTATGGCTACACCTTC.

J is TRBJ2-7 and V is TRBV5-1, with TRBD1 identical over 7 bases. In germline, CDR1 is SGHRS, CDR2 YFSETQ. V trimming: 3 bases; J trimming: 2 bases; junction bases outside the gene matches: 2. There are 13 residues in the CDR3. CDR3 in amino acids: CASSWGTAYEQYF. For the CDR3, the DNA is TGCGCCAGCAGCTGGGGGACAGCCTACGAGCAGTACTTC.

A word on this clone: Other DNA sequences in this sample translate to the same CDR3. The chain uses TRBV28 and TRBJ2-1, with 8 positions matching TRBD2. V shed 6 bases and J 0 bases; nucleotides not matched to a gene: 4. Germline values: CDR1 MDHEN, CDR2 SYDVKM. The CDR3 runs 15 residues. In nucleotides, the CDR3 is TGTGCCAGCAGCCCGAGCGGGAGCTCCTACAATGAGCAGTTCTTC. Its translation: CASSPSGSSYNEQFF.

CDR3 in amino acids: CASSIGGTSGSPQHF. For the CDR3, the DNA is TGTGCCAGTAGTATAGGGGGGACGTCCGGATCGCCCCAGCATTTT. V usage is TRBV19 and J usage is TRBJ1-5; possible D gene TRBD1, 5 bases. CDR1 and CDR2 from the germline V gene are LNHDA and SQIVND (reference sequence). The CDR3 length is 15 residues. V lost 1 base to trimming and J lost 9 bases, with 16 bases between them.

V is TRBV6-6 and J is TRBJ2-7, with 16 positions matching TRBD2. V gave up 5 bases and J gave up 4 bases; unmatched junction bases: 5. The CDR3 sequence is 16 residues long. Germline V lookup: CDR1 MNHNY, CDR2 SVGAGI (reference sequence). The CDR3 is CASSLGTSGRGYEQYF. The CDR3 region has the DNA TGTGCCAGCAGTCTTGGGACTAGCGGGAGGGGGTACGAGCAGTACTTC.

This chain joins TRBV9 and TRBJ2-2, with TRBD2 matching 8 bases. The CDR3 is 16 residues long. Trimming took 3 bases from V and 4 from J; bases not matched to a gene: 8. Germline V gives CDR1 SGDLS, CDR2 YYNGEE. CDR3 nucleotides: TGTGCCAGCAGCGCCCCTAACGGGAGGGTCACCGGGGAGCTGTTTTTT. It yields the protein CASSAPNGRVTGELFF.

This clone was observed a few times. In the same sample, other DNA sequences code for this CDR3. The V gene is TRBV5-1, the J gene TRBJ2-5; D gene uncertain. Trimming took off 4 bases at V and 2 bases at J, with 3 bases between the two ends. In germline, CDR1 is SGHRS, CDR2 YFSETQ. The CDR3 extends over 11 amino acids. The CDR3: CASSIQETQYF. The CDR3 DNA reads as TGCGCCAGCAGCATACAAGAGACCCAGTACTTC.

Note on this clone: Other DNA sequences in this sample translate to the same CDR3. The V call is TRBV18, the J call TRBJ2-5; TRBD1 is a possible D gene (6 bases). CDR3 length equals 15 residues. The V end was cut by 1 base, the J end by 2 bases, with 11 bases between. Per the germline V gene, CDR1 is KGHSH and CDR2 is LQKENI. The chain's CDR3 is CASSPLGTPQETQYF. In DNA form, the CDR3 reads TGTGCCAGCTCACCACTGGGGACACCGCAAGAGACCCAGTACTTC. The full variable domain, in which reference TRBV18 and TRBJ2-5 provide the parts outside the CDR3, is NAGVMQNPRHLVRRRGQEARLRCSPMKGHSHVYWYRQLPEEGLKFMVYLQKENIIDESGMPKERFSAEFPKEGPSILRIQQVVRGDSAAYFCASSPLGTPQETQYFGPGTRLLVL.

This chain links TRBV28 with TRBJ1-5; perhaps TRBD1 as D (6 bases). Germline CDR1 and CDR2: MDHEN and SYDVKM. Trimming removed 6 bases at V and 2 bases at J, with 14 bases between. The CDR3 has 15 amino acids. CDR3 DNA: TGTGCCAGCAGGCCACAGGGTACACGCAATCAGCCCCAGCATTTT. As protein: CASRPQGTRNQPQHF.

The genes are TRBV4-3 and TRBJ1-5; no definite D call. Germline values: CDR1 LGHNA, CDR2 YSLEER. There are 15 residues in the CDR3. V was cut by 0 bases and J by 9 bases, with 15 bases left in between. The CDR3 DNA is TGCGCCAGCAGCCAAGAGAGGGATCCTCCGGGGCCCCAGCATTTT. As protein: CASSQERDPPGPQHF.

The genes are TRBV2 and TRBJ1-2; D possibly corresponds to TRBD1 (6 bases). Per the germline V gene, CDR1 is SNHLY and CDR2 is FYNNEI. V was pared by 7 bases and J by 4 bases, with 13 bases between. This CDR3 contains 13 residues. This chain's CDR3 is CASIKTGGYGYTF. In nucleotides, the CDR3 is TGTGCCAGCATTAAGACAGGAGGCTATGGCTACACCTTC.